The TCR beta chain described here comes from a study of neoadjuvant nivolumab and ipilimumab in lung cancer (dated by TCRdb to the early 2020s). Background for the entire study: Nivolumab was given at 3 mg/kg intravenously on days 1, 15 and 29, and the combination arm added ipilimumab 1 mg/kg on day 1 only. The primary endpoint of the trial was the rate of major pathologic response (MPR) in the intention-to-treat population of each study arm. In the trial, almost 45 patients with operable NSCLC were treated, of whom around 23 were randomized to nivolumab monotherapy and about 20 to nivolumab plus ipilimumab. The study compared TCR repertoires in pretherapy (baseline) peripheral blood with TCR repertoires in tumors resected at surgery following neoadjuvant immune checkpoint blockade. Matched pretherapy and resected tumor pairs were analyzed for seven patients: four treated with nivolumab and three with nivolumab plus ipilimumab.

Note on this clone: Its target antigen remains unknown. Base qualities are missing; no much larger clone stands one base away.

Beyond this particular receptor, the publication reports: Greater TCR richness and clonality were observed in resected tumors than in tumor-adjacent uninvolved lung, and increases were observed in more dual-therapy-treated tumors. From pretherapy to surgery, tumor T-cell richness and clonality went up in three of three dual-therapy tumors, versus only two of four nivolumab-treated tumors. No significant correlation was found between TCR clonality and pathologic tumor regression, and only a single major-pathologic-response sample was available for the analysis of TCR clonality versus pathologic tumor regression. A small number of samples was subjected to TCR sequencing. TCR richness in pretherapy blood showed a positive correlation with richness in tumors resected after neoadjuvant therapy (Spearman R of about 0.79).

The time point label of this sample denotes: at surgical resection after neoadjuvant nivolumab +/- ipilimumab. The samples were obtained from NEOSTAR, a phase 2 randomized trial that tested neoadjuvant nivolumab or nivolumab plus ipilimumab, followed by surgery, in operable NSCLC. The germline V and J ends show losses of 8 bases and 9 bases respectively, and no gene match explains 10 bases of the junction. Spanning cysteine to phenylalanine, the CDR3 consists of 13 amino acids. This entry keeps only the CDR3 DNA: 39 bases, framed from base 1. Looking up the germline V gene yields CDR1 SNHLY and CDR2 FYNNEI. Libraries came from the immunoSEQ multiplex PCR assay. The study's own analysis went as follows. Repertoires were summarized in terms of richness and clonality, and significantly expanded and contracted clones between pre- and post-therapy samples were identified. The table comes from immuneACCESS by way of TCRdb, which keeps in-frame sequences with V and J called. Part of the clones is missing from these tables; in studies checked, under half for an unresolved V gene and the rest for unknown reasons. D and trimming come from the DNA, and the V and J calls and clone size come from that table. The sample data list 10,000 to 15,000 clones, and approximately 94% of these were observed just once. Around 2.5% of the sample is in the top ten clones.

This receptor was identified in an adult with non-small cell lung cancer. The rearranged segments are TRBV2 and TRBJ2-1, and TRBD1 matches 7 of the central bases. This specimen was peripheral blood, taken after neoadjuvant nivolumab, alone or with ipilimumab, at or shortly before surgery. The CDR3 is CASGTGQSPEQFF. The DNA is as follows: TGTGCCAGCGGGACGGGACAGTCCCCTGAGCAGTTCTTC.